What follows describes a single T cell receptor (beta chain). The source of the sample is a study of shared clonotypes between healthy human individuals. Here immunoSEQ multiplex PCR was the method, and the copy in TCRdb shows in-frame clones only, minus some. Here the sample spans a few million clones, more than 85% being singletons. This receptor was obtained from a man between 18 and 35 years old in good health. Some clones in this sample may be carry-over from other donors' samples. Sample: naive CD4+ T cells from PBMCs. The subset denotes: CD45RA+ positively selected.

CDR3 in amino acids: CASSFGRGSPLHF. The CDR3 region has the DNA TGTGCCAGCAGTTTTGGCAGGGGTTCACCCCTCCACTTT. The J gene is TRBJ1-6, the V gene TRBV27, with D perhaps matching TRBD1 (6 bases). CDR1 MNHEY and CDR2 SMNVEV come from the germline V gene (reference sequence). The CDR3 covers 13 residues. Trimming pared 3 bases from V and 9 bases from J, leaving 9 bases between.